The rows below give T cell receptor beta chains drawn from one sample of a study of T cell responses to AZD1222 COVID-19 vaccine. Libraries were prepared by immunoSEQ multiplex PCR; TCRdb keeps only in-frame clonotypes and omits some of them. The repertoire has 110,000 or so clones, 88% of them found once; the top ten carry about 2.5%. The source was peripheral blood, collected on day 0 of AZD1222 vaccination. The receptors originated from an adult in good health. The CDR3 runs from the conserved cysteine through the conserved F or W. Fields, in order: V gene, D gene, clone size, J gene, CDR3 protein, CDR3 DNA. A D gene is named only where the DNA matches it firmly. Only some rows state a clone size, as once, few, many or a class for expanded clones.

v_call: TRBV9; d_call: .; clone_size: .; j_call: TRBJ2-6; cdr3_aa: CASSPGHSSGANVLTF; cdr3_nt: TGTGCCAGCAGCCCGGGACATTCCTCTGGGGCCAACGTCCTGACTTTC
v_call: TRBV10-3; d_call: .; clone_size: .; j_call: TRBJ1-1; cdr3_aa: CAISGIQGTEAFF; cdr3_nt: TGTGCCATCAGTGGTATACAGGGCACTGAAGCTTTCTTT
v_call: TRBV6-4; d_call: .; clone_size: .; j_call: TRBJ2-1; cdr3_aa: CASSDSSGSYNEQFF; cdr3_nt: TGTGCCAGCAGTGACTCGAGTGGTTCCTACAATGAGCAGTTCTTC
v_call: TRBV6-6; d_call: .; clone_size: .; j_call: TRBJ2-7; cdr3_aa: CASSGTTPFEQYF; cdr3_nt: TGTGCCAGCAGCGGGACAACCCCGTTCGAGCAGTACTTC
v_call: TRBV18; d_call: .; clone_size: .; j_call: TRBJ2-3; cdr3_aa: CASSPLGLGIDTQYF; cdr3_nt: TGTGCCAGCTCACCATTAGGCCTCGGAATTGATACGCAGTATTTT
v_call: TRBV24-1; d_call: .; clone_size: .; j_call: TRBJ1-1; cdr3_aa: CATSFGSNTEAFF; cdr3_nt: TGTGCCACCAGTTTCGGCTCGAACACTGAAGCTTTCTTT
v_call: TRBV6-5; d_call: TRBD1; clone_size: few; j_call: TRBJ1-2; cdr3_aa: CASRPQGAALGYTF; cdr3_nt: TGTGCCAGCAGACCACAGGGGGCCGCGCTTGGCTACACCTTC
v_call: TRBV28; d_call: TRBD1; clone_size: .; j_call: TRBJ2-7; cdr3_aa: CASSFRDRGFYEQYF; cdr3_nt: TGTGCCAGCAGTTTCCGGGACAGGGGCTTCTACGAGCAGTACTTC
v_call: TRBV3-1/TRBV3-2; d_call: TRBD1; clone_size: .; j_call: TRBJ1-4; cdr3_aa: CASSRDRGGNEKLFF; cdr3_nt: TGTGCCAGCAGCCGAGACAGGGGCGGTAATGAAAAACTGTTTTTT
v_call: TRBV28; d_call: .; clone_size: .; j_call: TRBJ1-2; cdr3_aa: CASGGRGASYGYTF; cdr3_nt: TGTGCCAGCGGGGGACGGGGAGCTTCGTATGGCTACACCTTC
v_call: TRBV4-3; d_call: .; clone_size: .; j_call: TRBJ1-6; cdr3_aa: CASSQDVLGNSPLHF; cdr3_nt: TGCGCCAGCAGCCAAGATGTCCTTGGGAATTCACCCCTCCACTTT
v_call: TRBV6-5; d_call: TRBD2; clone_size: .; j_call: TRBJ2-1; cdr3_aa: CASKISGGAYNEQFF; cdr3_nt: TGTGCCAGCAAAATAAGCGGGGGGGCGTACAATGAGCAGTTCTTC
v_call: TRBV5-5; d_call: TRBD2; clone_size: .; j_call: TRBJ2-1; cdr3_aa: CASSLSGGADNEQFF; cdr3_nt: TGTGCCAGCAGCTTGAGCGGGGGGGCCGACAATGAGCAGTTCTTC
v_call: TRBV28; d_call: .; clone_size: once; j_call: TRBJ1-1; cdr3_aa: CASTLQAITEAFF; cdr3_nt: TGTGCCAGCACATTACAGGCGATCACTGAAGCTTTCTTT
v_call: TRBV13; d_call: .; clone_size: once; j_call: TRBJ1-1; cdr3_aa: CASLTGNQGTEAFF; cdr3_nt: TGTGCCAGCCTTACAGGGAATCAGGGCACTGAAGCTTTCTTT
v_call: TRBV7-2; d_call: .; clone_size: few; j_call: TRBJ1-2; cdr3_aa: CASSLGQLGVGYTF; cdr3_nt: TGTGCCAGCAGCTTAGGCCAGCTGGGGGTCGGCTACACCTTC
v_call: TRBV5-1; d_call: .; clone_size: .; j_call: TRBJ2-5; cdr3_aa: CASSLGSGQETQYF; cdr3_nt: TGCGCCAGCAGCTTGGGGTCCGGCCAAGAGACCCAGTACTTC
v_call: TRBV4-1; d_call: TRBD1; clone_size: .; j_call: TRBJ2-1; cdr3_aa: CASRPPGQGYEQFF; cdr3_nt: TGCGCCAGCAGGCCACCGGGACAGGGCTATGAGCAGTTCTTC
v_call: TRBV18; d_call: .; clone_size: .; j_call: TRBJ1-3; cdr3_aa: CASSPTTVFSGNTIYF; cdr3_nt: TGTGCCAGCTCACCAACGACAGTTTTCTCTGGAAACACCATATATTTT
v_call: TRBV10-2; d_call: .; clone_size: .; j_call: TRBJ1-4; cdr3_aa: CAAGGVATNEKLFF; cdr3_nt: TGCGCCGCAGGAGGGGTAGCGACTAATGAAAAACTGTTTTTT
v_call: TRBV2; d_call: TRBD1; clone_size: .; j_call: TRBJ2-7; cdr3_aa: CASRTRTGASYEQYF; cdr3_nt: TGTGCCAGCAGGACGCGTACAGGGGCCTCCTACGAGCAGTACTTC
v_call: TRBV25-1; d_call: .; clone_size: .; j_call: TRBJ1-5; cdr3_aa: CASRGGLGDQPQHF; cdr3_nt: TGTGCCAGCAGGGGGGGATTGGGCGATCAGCCCCAGCATTTT
v_call: TRBV7-2; d_call: .; clone_size: .; j_call: TRBJ1-6; cdr3_aa: CASSLESPYNSPLHF; cdr3_nt: TGTGCCAGCAGCTTGGAATCCCCCTATAATTCACCCCTCCACTTT
v_call: TRBV10-2; d_call: .; clone_size: few; j_call: TRBJ1-1; cdr3_aa: CASRQRGGRTEAFF; cdr3_nt: TGCGCCAGCAGGCAAAGGGGGGGGCGCACTGAAGCTTTCTTT
v_call: TRBV5-4; d_call: .; clone_size: .; j_call: TRBJ1-1; cdr3_aa: CASSSESTEAFF; cdr3_nt: TGTGCCAGCAGCTCCGAGAGTACTGAAGCTTTCTTT
v_call: TRBV5-4; d_call: .; clone_size: .; j_call: TRBJ1-5; cdr3_aa: CASSVGSNQPQHF; cdr3_nt: TGTGCCAGCAGCGTCGGGTCGAATCAGCCCCAGCATTTT
v_call: TRBV2; d_call: .; clone_size: .; j_call: TRBJ1-1; cdr3_aa: CASSEQRTKNTEAFF; cdr3_nt: TGTGCCAGCAGCGAACAGAGAACAAAGAACACTGAAGCTTTCTTT
v_call: TRBV19; d_call: TRBD1; clone_size: .; j_call: TRBJ1-2; cdr3_aa: CASSADRGSFYGYTF; cdr3_nt: TGTGCCAGTAGTGCCGACAGGGGATCGTTTTATGGCTACACCTTC
v_call: TRBV4-1; d_call: .; clone_size: once; j_call: TRBJ2-7; cdr3_aa: CASSPTYGVSEQYF; cdr3_nt: TGCGCCAGCAGCCCGACCTATGGCGTGTCGGAGCAGTACTTC
v_call: TRBV6-5; d_call: .; clone_size: .; j_call: TRBJ1-2; cdr3_aa: CASRGVRGYTF; cdr3_nt: TGTGCCAGCCGGGGTGTGCGTGGCTACACCTTC
v_call: TRBV7-9; d_call: .; clone_size: .; j_call: TRBJ2-7; cdr3_aa: CASSLVPNSGTRIYEQYF; cdr3_nt: TGTGCCAGCAGCTTAGTTCCTAATTCGGGGACAAGGATCTACGAGCAGTACTTC
v_call: TRBV4-1; d_call: TRBD2; clone_size: .; j_call: TRBJ2-7; cdr3_aa: CASSQDRASGSREQYF; cdr3_nt: TGCGCCAGCAGCCAAGATCGGGCTAGCGGGAGTCGGGAGCAGTACTTC
v_call: TRBV5-4; d_call: TRBD1; clone_size: .; j_call: TRBJ1-1; cdr3_aa: CASSFNRGLEAFF; cdr3_nt: TGTGCCAGCAGCTTTAACAGGGGACTCGAAGCTTTCTTT
v_call: TRBV19; d_call: .; clone_size: .; j_call: TRBJ1-2; cdr3_aa: CAIKTPSQGRYGYTF; cdr3_nt: TGTGCCATTAAGACCCCCTCACAGGGACGGTATGGCTACACCTTC
v_call: TRBV2; d_call: .; clone_size: .; j_call: TRBJ1-6; cdr3_aa: CASSEALSGPYNSPLHF; cdr3_nt: TGTGCCAGCAGTGAAGCGCTTTCGGGCCCGTATAATTCACCCCTCCACTTT
v_call: TRBV5-6; d_call: .; clone_size: medium-sized; j_call: TRBJ2-7; cdr3_aa: CASSRLGGQIYEQYF; cdr3_nt: TGTGCCAGCAGCCGACTCGGGGGACAAATATACGAGCAGTACTTC
v_call: TRBV12-3/TRBV12-4; d_call: .; clone_size: .; j_call: TRBJ2-3; cdr3_aa: CASSFPSTDTQYF; cdr3_nt: TGTGCCAGCAGTTTTCCTAGCACAGATACGCAGTATTTT
v_call: TRBV5-1; d_call: TRBD1; clone_size: .; j_call: TRBJ1-2; cdr3_aa: CASSLANHGQGGYTF; cdr3_nt: TGCGCCAGCAGCTTGGCCAACCACGGACAGGGTGGCTACACCTTC
v_call: TRBV2; d_call: .; clone_size: .; j_call: TRBJ2-1; cdr3_aa: CASSEQGGYNEQFF; cdr3_nt: TGTGCCAGCAGTGAACAGGGGGGCTACAATGAGCAGTTCTTC
v_call: TRBV28; d_call: .; clone_size: .; j_call: TRBJ1-5; cdr3_aa: CASSPSGGINQPQHF; cdr3_nt: TGTGCCAGCAGTCCATCTGGAGGGATCAATCAGCCCCAGCATTTT
v_call: TRBV13; d_call: TRBD1; clone_size: .; j_call: TRBJ1-1; cdr3_aa: CASKWDRGGKRTEAFF; cdr3_nt: TGTGCCAGCAAATGGGACAGGGGAGGGAAGAGGACTGAAGCTTTCTTT
v_call: TRBV28; d_call: .; clone_size: .; j_call: TRBJ2-7; cdr3_aa: CASSLRWGEQYF; cdr3_nt: TGTGCCAGCAGTTTGCGCTGGGGAGAGCAGTACTTC
v_call: TRBV10-3; d_call: .; clone_size: .; j_call: TRBJ2-1; cdr3_aa: CAISASKGSGAYNEQFF; cdr3_nt: TGTGCCATCAGTGCCAGCAAGGGGTCAGGGGCATACAATGAGCAGTTCTTC
v_call: TRBV7-8; d_call: .; clone_size: .; j_call: TRBJ2-2; cdr3_aa: CASSSPPGPGGTGELFF; cdr3_nt: TGTGCCAGCAGCTCACCCCCGGGGCCTGGGGGCACCGGGGAGCTGTTTTTT
v_call: TRBV3-1/TRBV3-2; d_call: TRBD2; clone_size: .; j_call: TRBJ2-2; cdr3_aa: CASSQDGPSGVGGELFF; cdr3_nt: TGTGCCAGCAGCCAAGATGGCCCTAGCGGGGTCGGCGGGGAGCTGTTTTTT
v_call: TRBV2; d_call: .; clone_size: .; j_call: TRBJ1-1; cdr3_aa: CASQYHTAEDTEAFF; cdr3_nt: TGTGCCAGCCAATATCATACCGCGGAGGACACTGAAGCTTTCTTT
v_call: TRBV3-1/TRBV3-2; d_call: .; clone_size: .; j_call: TRBJ2-3; cdr3_aa: CASSPAGGVTDTQYF; cdr3_nt: TGTGCCAGCAGCCCGGCAGGGGGGGTTACAGATACGCAGTATTTT
v_call: TRBV11-2; d_call: .; clone_size: .; j_call: TRBJ2-7; cdr3_aa: CASSLVGVEQYF; cdr3_nt: TGTGCCAGCAGCTTAGTGGGGGTCGAGCAGTACTTC
v_call: TRBV10-3; d_call: .; clone_size: .; j_call: TRBJ1-1; cdr3_aa: CAISERSTGNTEAFF; cdr3_nt: TGTGCCATCAGTGAGCGTTCTACAGGGAACACTGAAGCTTTCTTT